The 8 T cell receptor beta chains below come from one sample, sequenced in a study of blood T cells in healthy people across ages. Next came a second PCR, run for about 7 to 12 cycles, which used a sample-barcoded 5' primer along with a J-beta primer mix. TCRdb ran MiXCR on the 5' RACE reads and lists one entry per CDR3 protein. The data contain about a million distinct CDR3 sequences, under 50% of them singletons. Specimen: blood. These receptors were collected from a man under 40 in good health.

This clonotype was seen just once. The V call is TRBV2, the J call TRBJ2-7, with TRBD1 matching over 9 bases. The junction had 9 bases not matched to a gene; V was cut back by 8 bases and J by 4 bases. The CDR3 is 14 residues long. The germline gives CDR1 SNHLY, CDR2 FYNNEI. The CDR3 coding sequence is TGTGCCAGCGGGCTACAGGGGGCAATATACGAGCAGTACTTC. Amino acid sequence: CASGLQGAIYEQYF.

The chain joins TRBV20-1 to TRBJ2-4, with D unresolved. The CDR3 contains 13 residues. The ends were cut back, 6 bases at V and 4 bases at J, with 13 bases in the middle. Germline-derived CDR1 and CDR2 are DFQATT and SNEGSKA (reference sequence). CDR3 sequence: CSADPGLKNIQYF. The CDR3 bases are TGCAGTGCAGACCCCGGGCTAAAAAACATTCAGTACTTC.

The chain couples TRBV20-1 to TRBJ2-7, with TRBD2 matching over 8 bases. The CDR3 consists of 15 residues. Germline V gene lookup returns CDR1 DFQATT and CDR2 SNEGSKA (reference sequence). V lost 2 bases, J lost 0 bases, and 6 bases stayed unmatched. CDR3 DNA sequence: TGCAGTGCTAGAAGGTCGGGACTAGGCTCCTACGAGCAGTACTTC. Translating gives CSARRSGLGSYEQYF.

The V call is TRBV7-3, the J call TRBJ2-3; 16 bases line up with TRBD2. Germline CDR1 reads SGHTA; CDR2 reads FQGTGA. The CDR3 spans 19 residues. Trimming at V came to 5 bases and at J to 2 bases, leaving 10 bases not matched to a gene. The DNA for the CDR3 is TGTGCCAGCAGCGCACTCGGGACTAGCGGGGGGGCTATCACAGATACGCAGTATTTT. Amino acids: CASSALGTSGGAITDTQYF.

This clonotype came up many times. V is TRBV29-1 and J is TRBJ2-3; tentatively, D is TRBD1 (5 bases). This CDR3 is built from 13 residues. CDR1 and CDR2 from the germline V gene are SQVTM and ANQGSEA. V gave up 0 bases and J gave up 2 bases, with 6 bases separating them. The CDR3 nucleotides are TGCAGCGTTGAAGAGGGGCCCACAGATACGCAGTATTTT. Translated, it gives CSVEEGPTDTQYF.

This chain joins TRBV5-6 and TRBJ1-1; no definite D call. The CDR3 is made up of 15 amino acids. Germline V lookup: CDR1 SGHDT, CDR2 YYEEEE. Trimming took 3 bases from V and 0 from J, leaving 12 bases between them. DNA for the CDR3: TGTGCCAGCAGCTGGAGGGTCTCCATGAACACTGAAGCTTTCTTT. Translated: CASSWRVSMNTEAFF.

The rearrangement uses TRBV20-1 and TRBJ2-1; 8 bases align to TRBD1. This CDR3 has 12 amino acids. Germline CDR1 is DFQATT and CDR2 is SNEGSKA (reference sequence). Trimming removed 7 bases from V and 9 bases from J; junction bases left unmatched: 8. The CDR3 DNA is TGCAGTGAAGAGACAGGGGCCGGTGAGCAGTTCTTC. Translated, it gives CSEETGAGEQFF.

This clonotype was counted between two and nine times. V usage is TRBV3-1 and J usage is TRBJ1-4; D is possibly TRBD1 (5 bases). V dropped 0 bases and J dropped 7 bases, with 15 bases sitting between them. The germline gives CDR1 LGHDT, CDR2 YNNKEL (reference sequence). The CDR3 spans 16 residues. The CDR3 here is CASSQEIGQGLEKLFF. CDR3 sequence (DNA): TGTGCCAGCAGCCAAGAAATCGGGCAGGGACTTGAAAAACTGTTTTTT.